This T cell receptor beta chain was captured in a study of glioma-infiltrating T cells. Overall study findings and caveats: Only very few CDR3 sequences appeared in both tissue and blood. Above-expected tissue-blood divergence occurred in all gliomas, most in low-grade ones.

Using RNA template, CDR3s of TCR alpha and beta were amplified with iRepertoire arm-PCR. Input was roughly 85-400 ng of tissue mRNA or PBMC total RNA. TCRdb recomputed calls from the multiplex PCR reads with MiXCR, one row per CDR3 protein. The sample has about 130,000 distinct CDR3 sequences, roughly a quarter seen once. This clonotype showed up many times. What it binds is unknown. The trim removed 0 bases at V and 8 bases at J, leaving 12 bases unmatched. The CDR3 contains 17 residues. Germline CDR1 and CDR2: MNHEY and SVGAGI. The chain is built from TRBV6-5 and TRBJ1-4; 7 bases line up with TRBD1. The sequence was obtained from a human donor with low-grade glioma or glioblastoma, undergoing nonglioma brain surgery, or in good health (not recorded which). The sample consisted of glioma tissue, nonneoplastic brain tissue, or PBMCs (not recorded which). CDR3 sequence: CASSYSIPTGIREKLFF. The CDR3 DNA sequence: TGTGCCAGCAGTTACTCGATCCCGACAGGGATACGCGAAAAACTGTTTTTT.